The 18 T cell receptor beta chains reported below all come from one sample, sequenced in a study of CD8 T cells in Susac syndrome. Reverse transcription used roughly 0.5 to 1 ug RNA and random hexamers. Using its own MiXCR run on the immunoSEQ multiplex PCR reads, TCRdb lists one record per CDR3 protein. The sample includes some 96,000 distinct CDR3 sequences, approximately 95% of them seen just once. Sequencing was done on a sample of CD8+ T cells from PBMCs. Every receptor here comes from a human donor with Susac syndrome.

The CDR3 sequence: CSARDQWNTQYF. DNA for the CDR3: TGCAGTGCTAGAGATCAGTGGAATACGCAGTATTTT. The V and J genes are TRBV20-1 and TRBJ2-3; D unclear. V dropped 0 bases and J dropped 7 bases, with 8 bases sitting between them. Germline V lookup: CDR1 DFQATT, CDR2 SNEGSKA (reference sequence). The CDR3 covers 12 residues.

The chain is built from TRBV14 and TRBJ1-4; D ambiguous. With 0 bases removed from V and 8 bases from J, the gap between germline ends came to 10 bases. In germline, CDR1 is SGHDN, CDR2 FVKESK. This CDR3 has 14 amino acids. CDR3 sequence: CASSQERVGEKLFF. The CDR3 DNA is TGTGCCAGCAGCCAAGAAAGGGTAGGAGAAAAACTGTTTTTT.

The chain combines TRBV27 with TRBJ2-7; 11 nucleotides match TRBD2. Trimming removed 5 bases from V and 4 bases from J; junction bases left unmatched: 4. From germline, CDR1 is MNHEY and CDR2 SMNVEV (reference sequence). This CDR3 spans 14 amino acids. This chain's CDR3 is CASSTGLAEYEQYF. In nucleotides, the CDR3 is TGTGCCAGCAGTACGGGACTAGCGGAGTACGAGCAGTACTTC.

V and J are TRBV29-1 and TRBJ2-6, with a possible D match to TRBD1 (6 bases). This CDR3 has 16 amino acids. V lost 3 bases, J lost 2 bases, and 14 bases lay in between. Germline V gives CDR1 SQVTM, CDR2 ANQGSEA. For the CDR3, the DNA is TGCAGCGTTGAGTCGACAGGCCTCCCTGGGGCCAACGTCCTGACTTTC. This sequence encodes CSVESTGLPGANVLTF.

This chain uses TRBV18 with TRBJ1-1; tentative D call: TRBD1 (5 bases). The CDR3 has 11 amino acids. The V end lost 6 bases, the J end lost 11 bases, and 13 bases lay between the germline ends. Looked up from germline, CDR1 is KGHSH and CDR2 is LQKENI. CDR3 region: CASSQGMRAFF. CDR3 DNA: TGTGCCAGCTCTCAGGGAATGCGGGCTTTCTTT.

The chain uses TRBV12-3 or TRBV12-4 and TRBJ2-1; D remains ambiguous. This CDR3 region has 15 residues. V lost 5 bases and J 4 bases, leaving 15 bases between the germline ends. The CDR3 DNA reads as TGTGCCAGCAGTCGAGACGTAACTCTATACAATGAGCAGTTCTTC. Its protein is CASSRDVTLYNEQFF.

The gene calls are TRBV3-1 and TRBJ1-2; 7 nucleotides line up with TRBD1. This CDR3 is 15 amino acids long. Germline V gene lookup returns CDR1 LGHDT and CDR2 YNNKEL (reference sequence). Trimming removed 2 bases from V and 5 bases from J; junction bases left unmatched: 8. The CDR3 protein is CASSQSGPGQYGYTF. As DNA, the CDR3 is TGTGCCAGCAGCCAATCCGGACCGGGACAGTATGGCTACACCTTC. The full variable domain, completed using reference TRBV3-1 and TRBJ1-2, is DTAVSQTPKYLVTQMGNDKSIKCEQNLGHDTMYWYKQDSKKFLKIMFSYNNKELIINETVPNRFSPKSPDKAHLNLHINSLELGDSAVYFCASSQSGPGQYGYTFGSGTRLTVV.

V is TRBV19 and J is TRBJ1-5, with D uncertain. CDR1 LNHDA and CDR2 SQIVND come from the germline V gene (reference sequence). V dropped 6 bases and J dropped 5 bases, with 8 bases sitting between them. This CDR3 region has 12 residues. The CDR3 loop is CASRRVDQPQHF. In DNA form, the CDR3 reads TGTGCCAGTAGAAGGGTGGATCAGCCCCAGCATTTT.

CDR3 DNA sequence: TGTGCCAGCAGTGCCCCAGATACGCAGTATTTT. It codes for CASSAPDTQYF. The V gene is TRBV12-3 or TRBV12-4, the J gene TRBJ2-3, with no clear D. The germline V and J ends were trimmed by 5 bases and 4 bases, with 4 bases remaining between them. This CDR3 has 11 residues.

This chain links TRBV3-1 with TRBJ2-7, with 8 bases matching TRBD2. Trimming at V came to 3 bases and at J to 3 bases, leaving 4 bases not matched to a gene. CDR1 is LGHDT, CDR2 YNNKEL, per germline (reference sequence). The CDR3 is 14 residues long. The DNA of the CDR3 is TGTGCCAGCAGCCACGGGCTAGCGGGCTACGAGCAGTACTTC. It encodes CASSHGLAGYEQYF.

This clonotype was detected once. J is TRBJ2-7 and V is TRBV5-4; tentative D call: TRBD1 (5 bases). This CDR3 is 16 amino acids long. Trimming removed 2 bases from V and 5 bases from J, with 20 bases in between. Looked up from germline, CDR1 is SGHNT and CDR2 is YYREEE (reference sequence). The DNA for the CDR3 is TGTGCCAGCAGCTTTAAGGGTGACAGAAGAACCGACGAGCAGTACTTC. Translated: CASSFKGDRRTDEQYF.

The V and J genes are TRBV24-1 and TRBJ1-2; D gene ambiguous. Germline V gene sequence: CDR1 KGHDR, CDR2 SFDVKD. This CDR3 spans 11 amino acids. V lost 5 bases and J lost 11, with 11 bases in between. CDR3 nucleotide sequence: TGTGCCACCAGTGGGGGTCTGGGTTACACCTTC. This gives the protein CATSGGLGYTF.

The CDR3 region has the DNA TGTGCCAGCCCCGCCTCTGGGGCGAACACTGAAGCTTTCTTT. It codes for CASPASGANTEAFF. V gene TRBV7-9 combines with J gene TRBJ1-1, with D maybe TRBD1 (5 bases). Germline V CDR1 and CDR2: SEHNR, FQNEAQ (reference sequence). The length of the CDR3 is 14 residues. V dropped 8 bases and J dropped 1 base, with 14 bases sitting between them.

V usage is TRBV7-2 and J usage is TRBJ2-7; 8 nucleotides align to TRBD2. The germline gives CDR1 SGHTA, CDR2 FQGNSA. The CDR3 runs 12 residues. The V and J ends lost 4 bases and 8 bases, in that order; junction bases with no gene match: 4. CDR3 loop: CASSSGTRKQYF. The CDR3 nucleotides read TGTGCCAGCAGCTCCGGGACTAGGAAGCAGTACTTC.

This chain connects TRBV14 to TRBJ2-4; 7 nucleotides align to TRBD1. With 5 bases clipped from V and 5 bases from J, the junction kept 12 bases outside the gene matches. Germline CDR1 is SGHDN and CDR2 is FVKESK. The CDR3 is made up of 16 amino acids. The CDR3 loop reads CASSGRTGHTQNIQYF. The CDR3 DNA sequence: TGTGCCAGCAGCGGCCGGACAGGACATACCCAAAACATTCAGTACTTC.

Here the CDR3 reads CASSQDGLIGYTF. CDR3 nucleotide sequence: TGTGCCAGCAGCCAAGATGGACTAATTGGCTACACCTTC. J is TRBJ1-2 and V is TRBV3-1; no definite D call. The length of the CDR3 is 13 residues. Trimming shortened V by 0 bases and J by 7 bases, and 9 bases separated the two germline ends. CDR1 is LGHDT and CDR2 is YNNKEL in the germline V gene (reference sequence).

The V and J genes are TRBV3-1 and TRBJ2-1, with unresolved D. CDR1 is LGHDT and CDR2 is YNNKEL in the germline V gene (reference sequence). With 0 bases removed from V and 15 bases from J, the gap between germline ends came to 12 bases. The CDR3 is 12 amino acids. The CDR3 DNA is TGTGCCAGCAGCCAAGAAGGCCTAACCCCGTTCTTC. Translated: CASSQEGLTPFF.

V usage is TRBV14 and J usage is TRBJ2-7; D tentatively reads TRBD1 or TRBD2 (5 bases each). Trimming took 3 bases from V and 2 from J, leaving 17 bases between them. CDR1 and CDR2 (germline): SGHDN, FVKESK. The CDR3 has 16 residues. In DNA form, the CDR3 reads TGTGCCAGCAGCCACTCCGACAGTGACTACCCCTACGAGCAGTACTTC. It encodes CASSHSDSDYPYEQYF.